This passage covers 27 T cell receptor beta chains from one sample sequenced in a study of blood T cells in healthy people across ages. For the second PCR, which ran for 7 to 11 cycles, a sample-barcoded 5' primer and a J-beta primer mix were used. TCRdb reanalysed the 5' RACE reads using MiXCR and keeps one entry per CDR3 protein. Among 650,000 or so distinct CDR3 sequences listed, over 40% were seen once. The sample consisted of blood. These receptors all come from a woman of 80 years or more in good health.

This clonotype was observed many times. The rearrangement joins TRBV12-3 or TRBV12-4 to TRBJ2-7, with 8 nucleotides matching TRBD1. The junction had 18 bases not matched to a gene; V was cut back by 6 bases and J by 2 bases. The CDR3 has 18 residues. The CDR3 coding sequence is TGTGCCAGCAGACAAGACAGAGGAGGACAGGGTGAGACCTACGAGCAGTACTTC. Its translation is CASRQDRGGQGETYEQYF.

This clonotype was counted a few times. This sequence joins TRBV12-3 or TRBV12-4 and TRBJ2-2; D call uncertain. With 5 bases removed from V and 6 bases from J, the gap between germline ends came to 10 bases. This CDR3 is 13 amino acids long. The CDR3 nucleotides are TGTGCCAGCAGTGTCAATCTGGCCGGGGAGCTGTTTTTT. Protein sequence: CASSVNLAGELFF.

Remarks on this clonotype: This may arise from a read error, as a much more abundant clone is one base away. The V call is TRBV20-1, the J call TRBJ2-1, with no clear D. The end of the DNA aligns better with TRBJ2-7, so the J call may be wrong. The CDR3 covers 13 residues. Germline CDR1 reads DFQATT; CDR2 reads SNEGSKA (reference sequence). CDR3 sequence: CSAPGRNYNEQYF. CDR3 nucleotide sequence: TGCAGTGCCCCTGGACGGAACTACAATGAGCAGTACTTC.

This sequence joins TRBV29-1 and TRBJ2-7; tentative D call: TRBD1 (6 bases). V shed 5 bases and J shed 5 bases, with 16 bases lying between them. This CDR3 has 13 residues. Germline CDR1 reads SQVTM; CDR2 reads ANQGSEA. The CDR3 DNA sequence: TGCAGCGTTCGGGAACAGGGAGTGGACGAGCAGTACTTC. Translation gives CSVREQGVDEQYF.

Comments on this clonotype: Being one base from a much bigger clone, this may be a read error. This chain links TRBV7-3 with TRBJ2-1, with D unresolved. CDR3 length: 12 amino acids. From germline, CDR1 is SGHTA and CDR2 FQGTGA. The V end lost 4 bases, the J end lost 11 bases, and 12 bases lay between the germline ends. For the CDR3, the DNA is TGTGCCAGCAGCTCCCAGAGGAATAAGCAGTTCTTC. Translating gives CASSSQRNKQFF.

The sample holds many counts of this clonotype. The chain is built from TRBV7-2 and TRBJ2-6; 8 bases agree with TRBD2. The CDR3 loop spans 16 amino acids. Germline V lookup: CDR1 SGHTA, CDR2 FQGNSA. V dropped 2 bases and J dropped 4; count of bases not matched to a gene: 4. DNA of the CDR3: TGTGCCAGCAGCTTAAAAGGACTAGCAGGGGCCAACGTCCTGACTTTC. Translating gives CASSLKGLAGANVLTF.

The gene calls are TRBV18 and TRBJ2-5; no clear D gene. The CDR3 has 14 residues. Trimming shortened V by 3 bases and J by 8 bases, and 16 bases separated the two germline ends. Germline lookup yields CDR1 KGHSH and CDR2 LQKENI. The CDR3 is CASSPTSPRDTQYF. DNA for the CDR3: TGTGCCAGCTCACCTACATCTCCAAGAGATACCCAGTACTTC.

V usage is TRBV7-2 and J usage is TRBJ2-5; D call uncertain. Trimming removed 0 bases from V and 7 bases from J, with 6 bases in between. Germline V gene data show CDR1 as SGHTA and CDR2 as FQGNSA. The CDR3 spans 12 residues. The CDR3 DNA sequence: TGTGCCAGCAGCTTAGCGGAAGGGACCCAGTACTTC. It is translated as CASSLAEGTQYF.

The chain is built from TRBV20-1 and TRBJ1-4; possibly TRBD1 for D (5 bases). Germline CDR1 reads DFQATT; CDR2 reads SNEGSKA (reference sequence). This CDR3 spans 15 amino acids. The ends were cut back, 3 bases at V and 7 bases at J, with 18 bases in the middle. The CDR3 spells CSASPLGGSSEKLFF. The CDR3 DNA reads TGCAGTGCTAGCCCCCTCGGGGGTAGTTCTGAAAAACTGTTTTTT.

This clonotype was found many times. This rearrangement joins TRBV24-1 to TRBJ2-3, with D hard to call. The germline gives CDR1 KGHDR, CDR2 SFDVKD. The germline V and J ends were trimmed by 3 bases and 0 bases, with 9 bases remaining between them. The CDR3 runs to 15 residues. CDR3 sequence reads: CATSDPQTSTDTQYF. CDR3 coding DNA: TGTGCCACCAGTGATCCTCAGACTAGCACAGATACGCAGTATTTT.

A note on this clonotype: The CDR3 carries no conserved terminal phenylalanine or tryptophan, so it likely arises from a read error. CDR3 sequence reads: CASSFDRSSYEQYL. The CDR3 DNA sequence: TGTGCCAGCAGCTTTGACAGAAGCTCCTACGAGCAGTACTTA. The genes are TRBV7-2 and TRBJ2-7; D is perhaps TRBD1 (5 bases). The length of the CDR3 is 14 residues. From germline, CDR1 is SGHTA and CDR2 FQGNSA. Trimming stripped 3 bases from V and 0 bases from J, with 9 bases between.

The chain carries TRBV7-2 and TRBJ2-5; TRBD2 matches at 11 bases. The J call may be mistaken, given a closer DNA end match to TRBJ2-7. Germline V gene sequence: CDR1 SGHTA, CDR2 FQGNSA. The CDR3 length is 17 residues. The DNA for the CDR3 is TGTGCCAGCAGCTTAGGGGGGACTAGCGGCCTCTCCTACGAGCAGTACTTC. Its protein is CASSLGGTSGLSYEQYF.

This sequence joins TRBV24-1 and TRBJ2-1; D unclear. From germline, CDR1 is KGHDR and CDR2 SFDVKD. V was shortened by 9 bases and J by 12 bases, with 20 bases between the two germline ends. This CDR3 is 13 amino acids long. The CDR3 DNA reads as TGTGCCACCGCGGCCCCGTTCTCCCCGGGGCAGTTCTTC. Its protein is CATAAPFSPGQFF.

The V gene is TRBV20-1, the J gene TRBJ2-5; 11 positions match TRBD2. Germline V lookup: CDR1 DFQATT, CDR2 SNEGSKA (reference sequence). V shed 5 bases, J shed 1 base, and the junction held 9 bases outside the gene matches. The CDR3 is made up of 16 amino acids. DNA for the CDR3: TGCAGTGCTGCGCGTCCTAGCGGGGGGATCCAAGAGACCCAGTACTTC. As protein: CSAARPSGGIQETQYF.

The chain combines TRBV20-1 with TRBJ2-1; D remains ambiguous. The CDR3 has 13 amino acids. Germline V gene sequence: CDR1 DFQATT, CDR2 SNEGSKA (reference sequence). V dropped 1 base and J dropped 5 bases, with 9 bases sitting between them. CDR3 nucleotides: TGCAGTGCTAGAGGTGGGATACACAATGAGCAGTTCTTC. This translates into CSARGGIHNEQFF.

About this clonotype: Given a much more abundant clone one base away, this may be a read error. The V call is TRBV12-3 or TRBV12-4, the J call TRBJ1-2; the D is unclear. CDR3 length: 13 residues. Here the CDR3 DNA reads TGTGCCAGCAGTTTACGGGCGAACTGTGGCTACACCTTC. Its translation: CASSLRANCGYTF.

The rearrangement joins TRBV4-2 to TRBJ2-5, with 10 bases fitting TRBD1. CDR1 is LGHNA and CDR2 is YNFKEQ in the germline V gene. J lost 4 bases, V lost 0 bases, and 2 bases had no gene match. The CDR3 is made up of 15 amino acids. CDR3 residues: CASSQEGTGVETQYF. The CDR3 bases are TGTGCCAGCAGCCAAGAGGGGACAGGGGTAGAGACCCAGTACTTC.

This chain connects TRBV29-1 to TRBJ2-1; 7 bases align to TRBD2. The CDR3 contains 15 residues. The germline V gene encodes CDR1 SQVTM and CDR2 ANQGSEA. V lost 7 bases and J lost 2; bases outside the gene matches: 11. CDR3 nucleotide sequence: TGCAGCGCCTCTGGCGGGAGTCAAACCTACAATGAGCAGTTCTTC. Its protein product is CSASGGSQTYNEQFF.

This chain uses TRBV18 with TRBJ1-1, with D tentatively TRBD1 (6 bases). In germline, CDR1 is KGHSH, CDR2 LQKENI. Trimming removed 3 bases at V and 8 bases at J, with 19 bases between. The CDR3 has 15 amino acids. The CDR3 reads CASSPDRSPGTEAFF. The CDR3, as DNA: TGTGCCAGCTCACCCGATCGATCACCCGGGACAGAAGCTTTCTTT.

The J gene is TRBJ2-5, the V gene TRBV5-1, with 10 bases that match TRBD2. Germline trimming cut 1 base from V and 11 bases from J; bases unmatched to any gene: 14. In germline, CDR1 is SGHRS, CDR2 YFSETQ. The CDR3 covers 16 residues. The CDR3 nucleotides are TGCGCCAGCAGCTTGAGCCTAGCGGGAGTCTACAATGAGCAGTACTTC. Residues: CASSLSLAGVYNEQYF.

Many counts were recorded for this clonotype. Just one base apart from a much larger clone, this may be a read error. The chain employs TRBV6-6 and TRBJ2-3; weak D call: TRBD1 (5 bases). The CDR3 spans 14 residues. Germline V CDR1 and CDR2: MNHNY, SVGAGI (reference sequence). V dropped 8 bases and J dropped 2 bases, with 14 bases sitting between them. The CDR3: CASGTRVDTDTQYF. CDR3 nucleotides: TGTGCCAGCGGAACCAGGGTGGACACAGATACGCAGTATTTT.

This sequence joins TRBV5-1 and TRBJ2-7; TRBD1 is a possible D gene (6 bases). Germline V gene sequence: CDR1 SGHRS, CDR2 YFSETQ. The CDR3 has 16 residues. Trimming pared 1 base from V and 4 bases from J, leaving 18 bases between. For the CDR3, the DNA is TGCGCCAGCAGCTTGATAGGAGCAGGGGCGAGATACGAGCAGTACTTC. This sequence encodes CASSLIGAGARYEQYF.

This clonotype was seen many times. The genes are TRBV7-9 and TRBJ2-1, with 11 bases fitting TRBD1. Germline CDR1 and CDR2: SEHNR and FQNEAQ (reference sequence). The CDR3 totals 14 residues. Trimming at V came to 8 bases and at J to 6 bases, leaving 6 bases not matched to a gene. In DNA, the CDR3 is TGTGCCAGCTCCGGGACAGGGGGTATCAATGAGCAGTTCTTC. Translated, it gives CASSGTGGINEQFF.

This clonotype was seen only a few times. The rearrangement uses TRBV28 and TRBJ2-7; no reliable D call. CDR1 and CDR2 from the germline V gene are MDHEN and SYDVKM. The germline V and J ends were trimmed by 5 bases and 0 bases, with 8 bases remaining between them. The CDR3 extends over 13 amino acids. CDR3 DNA: TGTGCCAGCAGTGTCCCAGGCTCCTACGAGCAGTACTTC. The encoded protein is CASSVPGSYEQYF.

The gene calls are TRBV27 and TRBJ1-6, with D possibly being TRBD1 (5 bases). Germline CDR1 MNHEY, CDR2 SMNVEV (reference sequence). The CDR3 runs to 17 residues. V was cut by 7 bases and J by 7 bases, with 23 bases left in between. The CDR3 bases are TGTGCCAGCACCTCATTAGACAGCAAAGGAGTGAATTCACCCCTCCACTTT. Encoded protein: CASTSLDSKGVNSPLHF.

In this sample, this clonotype turned up many times. This chain joins TRBV3-1 and TRBJ2-2; TRBD2 matches at 8 bases. Germline loops: CDR1 LGHDT, CDR2 YNNKEL (reference sequence). The CDR3 length is 17 residues. The J segment lost 1 base and the V segment lost 4 bases, leaving 8 bases of the junction unmatched. CDR3 coding DNA: TGTGCCAGCAGCCCCAGGTCCAGCGGGGGGAACACCGGGGAGCTGTTTTTT. It specifies CASSPRSSGGNTGELFF.

This clonotype was counted once. The rearrangement links TRBV15 to TRBJ2-1, with D unresolved. This CDR3 has 12 amino acids. Trimming removed 0 bases at V and 3 bases at J, with 0 bases between. CDR1 and CDR2 from the germline V gene are LNHNV and YYDKDF (reference sequence). The CDR3, as DNA: TGTGCCACCAGCAGAGACTACAATGAGCAGTTCTTC. Its translation: CATSRDYNEQFF.